The 30 T cell receptor beta chains below come from one sample, sequenced in a study of response to subunit inactivated influenza vaccine. TCRdb passed the RT-PCR reads through MiXCR, listing each CDR3 protein once. The table lists more than 400,000 distinct CDR3 sequences, more than 7% of them singletons. The sequences come from PBMCs from blood, collected roughly 24 months after vaccination. The receptors here all came from a man aged 50-75 years who received an inactivated influenza vaccine.

This sequence joins TRBV20-1 and TRBJ1-6; tentative D call: TRBD1 (5 bases). V was clipped by 5 bases and J by 6 bases, with 11 bases between them. The CDR3 length is 13 residues. CDR1 is DFQATT, CDR2 SNEGSKA, per germline (reference sequence). The CDR3 reads CSAPQTANSPLHF. CDR3 sequence (DNA): TGCAGTGCTCCCCAGACAGCTAATTCACCCCTCCACTTT.

This clonotype has a handful of counts. The germline gene is not matched at one end of the junction; a read error may be the cause. The chain employs TRBV3-1 and TRBJ2-1; 9 bases line up with TRBD2. Germline loops: CDR1 LGHDT, CDR2 YNNKEL (reference sequence). This CDR3 has 14 residues. CDR3 nucleotide sequence: TGTGCCAGCAGCCACTCAAGGGCGGGGGGGAAGGAGGTCTTC. This gives the protein CASSHSRAGGKEVF.

This chain connects TRBV29-1 to TRBJ2-1; D is undetermined. CDR3 length: 11 residues. The germline gives CDR1 SQVTM, CDR2 ANQGSEA. The V gene lost 7 bases and the J gene lost 4 bases, with 8 bases spanning the gap. CDR3 loop: CSAKKYNEQFF. Here the CDR3 DNA reads TGCAGCGCCAAGAAGTACAATGAGCAGTTCTTC.

This clonotype appeared a few times. V is TRBV15 and J is TRBJ2-5; D perhaps matches TRBD1 (5 bases). Trimming took off 0 bases at V and 6 bases at J, with 11 bases between the two ends. CDR1 and CDR2 (germline): LNHNV, YYDKDF (reference sequence). The CDR3 consists of 14 residues. The DNA for the CDR3 is TGTGCCACCAGCAGAGACTCGCTGGGGCAGACCCAGTACTTC. It yields the protein CATSRDSLGQTQYF.

For the CDR3, the DNA is TGTGCCAGCAGCTTAGCGGCTGGGAGCTCCTACGAGCAGTACTTC. It specifies CASSLAAGSSYEQYF. V usage is TRBV7-2 and J usage is TRBJ2-7, with D maybe TRBD2 (5 bases). CDR1 and CDR2 from the germline V gene are SGHTA and FQGNSA. V gave up 0 bases and J gave up 0 bases, with 9 bases separating them. The CDR3 runs 15 residues. Full variable domain (rest looked up from reference TRBV7-2 and TRBJ2-7): GAGVSQSPSNKVTEKGKDVELRCDPISGHTALYWYRQSLGQGLEFLIYFQGNSAPDKSGLPSDRFSAERTGGSVSTLTIQRTQQEDSAVYLCASSLAAGSSYEQYFGPGTRLTVT.

V and J are TRBV4-2 and TRBJ1-2; D is unresolved. The germline V and J ends were trimmed by 0 bases and 1 base, with 9 bases remaining between them. This CDR3 has 15 residues. In germline, CDR1 is LGHNA, CDR2 YNFKEQ. The DNA of the CDR3 is TGTGCCAGCAGCCAAGATGGGTCGGTTAACTATGGCTACACCTTC. Protein sequence: CASSQDGSVNYGYTF.

The chain uses TRBV28 and TRBJ2-7; D may match TRBD1 or TRBD2 (7 bases each). With 7 bases removed from V and 0 bases from J, the gap between germline ends came to 19 bases. From germline, CDR1 is MDHEN and CDR2 SYDVKM. The CDR3 runs 16 residues. CDR3 amino acids: CASNPGGAFSSYEQYF. CDR3 DNA: TGTGCCAGCAATCCAGGGGGGGCTTTCAGCTCCTACGAGCAGTACTTC. Looking up the rest from reference TRBV28 and TRBJ2-7 gives the full variable domain: DVKVTQSSRYLVKRTGEKVFLECVQDMDHENMFWYRQDPGLGLRLIYFSYDVKMKEKGDIPEGYSVSREKKERFSLILESASTNQTSMYLCASNPGGAFSSYEQYFGPGTRLTVT.

This clonotype was found many times. V and J are TRBV24-1 and TRBJ1-5, with TRBD1 matching over 10 bases. This CDR3 is built from 15 residues. J gave up 7 bases and V 6 bases, and 8 bases lay outside the gene matches. Germline V gene data show CDR1 as KGHDR and CDR2 as SFDVKD. The CDR3 spells CATSPRQGAGQPQHF. In nucleotides, the CDR3 is TGTGCCACCAGTCCGAGACAGGGGGCTGGCCAGCCCCAGCATTTT.

This clonotype was seen ten or more times. The rearrangement joins TRBV5-1 to TRBJ2-3, with TRBD2 matching over 13 bases. This CDR3 has 18 residues. After removal of 3 bases from V and 0 bases from J, the junction contained 7 bases not matched to a gene. Germline V CDR1 and CDR2: SGHRS, YFSETQ. CDR3 DNA: TGCGCCAGCAGCTCGCGGACTAGCGGGGGCCTTAGCACAGATACGCAGTATTTT. It specifies CASSSRTSGGLSTDTQYF.

This clonotype was recorded at least ten times. This chain links TRBV5-1 with TRBJ2-1; D uncertain. This CDR3 is 12 amino acids long. Looked up from germline, CDR1 is SGHRS and CDR2 is YFSETQ. V was pared by 2 bases and J by 11 bases, with 11 bases between. The CDR3 spells CASSFDEMKQFF. The CDR3 DNA sequence: TGCGCCAGCAGCTTTGACGAGATGAAGCAGTTCTTC.

This clonotype was seen ten or more times. The chain recombines TRBV20-1 with TRBJ2-3; D possibly uses TRBD1 or TRBD2 (5 bases each). This CDR3 region has 14 residues. Trimming stripped 6 bases from V and 4 bases from J, with 17 bases between. The germline CDR1 and CDR2 sequences are DFQATT and SNEGSKA (reference sequence). This CDR3 is CSAPRGGGPDTQYF. The CDR3 bases are TGCAGTGCCCCCCGGGGCGGAGGTCCAGATACGCAGTATTTT.

This clonotype was counted only a few times. The chain joins TRBV7-3 to TRBJ2-1; no firm D call. CDR3 size: 15 residues. The V gene's germline CDR1 is SGHTA and CDR2 FQGTGA. Trimming left V 5 bases short and J 1 base short, with 12 bases between. CDR3: CASSREMVSYNEQFF. CDR3 nucleotide sequence: TGTGCCAGCAGCCGAGAGATGGTGTCCTACAATGAGCAGTTCTTC.

This clonotype was counted many times. This chain joins TRBV7-2 and TRBJ2-7, with TRBD1 identical over 7 bases. Germline V gene data show CDR1 as SGHTA and CDR2 as FQGNSA. With 4 bases clipped from V and 7 bases from J, the junction kept 13 bases outside the gene matches. The CDR3 is 15 amino acids. The CDR3 spells CASSSRTGQFVEQYF. CDR3 nucleotide sequence: TGTGCCAGCAGCTCCCGGACAGGCCAATTTGTAGAGCAGTACTTC.

This clonotype was picked up many times. The V and J genes are TRBV5-1 and TRBJ1-4, with TRBD1 as a possible D gene (6 bases). V was trimmed by 5 bases and J by 4 bases, leaving 12 bases between them. This CDR3 spans 14 amino acids. CDR1 and CDR2 from the germline V gene are SGHRS and YFSETQ. CDR3 amino acids: CASRSQGGNEKLFF. CDR3 DNA sequence: TGCGCCAGCAGATCACAGGGCGGTAATGAAAAACTGTTTTTT. Together with reference TRBV5-1 and TRBJ1-4, the CDR3 gives the full variable domain: KAGVTQTPRYLIKTRGQQVTLSCSPISGHRSVSWYQQTPGQGLQFLFEYFSETQRNKGNFPGRFSGRQFSNSRSEMNVSTLELGDSALYLCASRSQGGNEKLFFGSGTQLSVL.

The chain uses TRBV11-2 and TRBJ2-7, with 9 bases lining up with TRBD1. This CDR3 contains 15 residues. Trimming at V came to 3 bases and at J to 5 bases, leaving 8 bases not matched to a gene. The germline V gene encodes CDR1 SGHAT and CDR2 FQNNGV. CDR3 loop: CASSFHGQGYNEQYF. CDR3 in DNA: TGTGCCAGCAGCTTTCACGGACAGGGGTACAACGAGCAGTACTTC. Complete variable domain (other parts from reference TRBV11-2 and TRBJ2-7): EAGVAQSPRYKIIEKRQSVAFWCNPISGHATLYWYQQILGQGPKLLIQFQNNGVVDDSQLPKDRFSAERLKGVDSTLKIQPAKLEDSAVYLCASSFHGQGYNEQYFGPGTRLTVT.

The genes are TRBV9 and TRBJ1-1; TRBD1 aligns across 9 bases. The CDR3 is 12 residues long. After removal of 3 bases from V and 9 bases from J, the junction contained 3 bases not matched to a gene. Looked up from germline, CDR1 is SGDLS and CDR2 is YYNGEE. CDR3 coding DNA: TGTGCCAGCAGCGGGGGACAGGGTAAAGCTTTCTTT. Residues: CASSGGQGKAFF.

This clonotype was seen a handful of times. This rearrangement joins TRBV20-1 to TRBJ2-5, with a tentative D call TRBD1 (6 bases). The CDR3 runs to 13 residues. In germline, CDR1 is DFQATT, CDR2 SNEGSKA (reference sequence). V shed 6 bases and J shed 4 bases, with 15 bases lying between them. The CDR3 region has the DNA TGCAGTGCCTACAGGGTTAGCCGAGAGACCCAGTACTTC. Its translation is CSAYRVSRETQYF.

This clonotype has a handful of counts. In DNA form, the CDR3 reads TGTGCCAGCAGGTGGACTAGCGGAGCGTACGAGCAGTACTTC. Amino acid sequence: CASRWTSGAYEQYF. The chain has TRBV28 and TRBJ2-7, with TRBD2 matching over 10 bases. Germline V gene data show CDR1 as MDHEN and CDR2 as SYDVKM. The CDR3 covers 14 residues. After removal of 6 bases from V and 4 bases from J, the junction contained 6 bases not matched to a gene.

V is TRBV14 and J is TRBJ2-3; the D gene could be TRBD1 or TRBD2 (6 bases each). V lost 4 bases, J lost 4 bases, and 21 bases lay in between. CDR3 length: 17 residues. Looked up from germline, CDR1 is SGHDN and CDR2 is FVKESK. The CDR3 spells CASSLHWGAARPDTQYF. CDR3 nucleotides: TGTGCCAGCAGCCTACACTGGGGGGCCGCCCGACCAGATACGCAGTATTTT.

This clonotype was counted between two and nine times. V and J are TRBV6-5 and TRBJ1-1, with D possibly matching TRBD1 (5 bases). This CDR3 spans 15 amino acids. The ends were cut back, 1 base at V and 3 bases at J, with 12 bases in the middle. Germline CDR1 and CDR2: MNHEY and SVGAGI. The CDR3 region has the DNA TGTGCCAGCAGTTACTTCGTGGGACCCGACACTGAAGCTTTCTTT. This gives the protein CASSYFVGPDTEAFF.

This chain uses TRBV5-6 with TRBJ2-4; D might be TRBD1 (5 bases). V was pared by 0 bases and J by 8 bases, with 15 bases between. Germline CDR1 SGHDT, CDR2 YYEEEE. CDR3 size: 15 residues. The CDR3 DNA follows: TGTGCCAGCAGCTTGGCCAGTTCTGGGGCGGACATTCAGTACTTC. Translating it yields CASSLASSGADIQYF.

This clonotype showed up just a few times. The rearrangement links TRBV20-1 to TRBJ2-1; D perhaps matches TRBD1 (6 bases). Germline values: CDR1 DFQATT, CDR2 SNEGSKA (reference sequence). Trimming took 6 bases from V and 2 from J, leaving 20 bases between them. The CDR3 sequence is 16 residues long. The CDR3 protein is CSARGLTGEAYNEQFF. Written as DNA, the CDR3 is TGCAGTGCCAGGGGCCTCACGGGTGAGGCCTACAATGAGCAGTTCTTC.

This clonotype appeared a few times. The chain uses TRBV6-1 and TRBJ1-2; tentatively, D is TRBD1 (5 bases). Deletions cut 6 bases from V and 4 bases from J, with 18 bases between. The germline CDR1 and CDR2 sequences are MNHNS and SASEGT. The CDR3 sequence is 15 residues long. The CDR3 loop reads CASSPHTGISYGYTF. The CDR3 DNA reads TGTGCCAGCAGCCCTCATACAGGAATTTCCTATGGCTACACCTTC.

This clonotype was detected many times. This chain joins TRBV4-1 and TRBJ2-5, with no clear D. Trimming shortened V by 3 bases and J by 4 bases, and 12 bases separated the two germline ends. CDR3 size: 14 residues. Germline V gives CDR1 MGHRA, CDR2 YSYEKL. The CDR3 DNA reads as TGCGCCAGCAGCCAGTCTGCCGCTAGAGAGACCCAGTACTTC. Its translation is CASSQSAARETQYF.

The sample holds a few counts of this clonotype. The rearrangement links TRBV4-3 to TRBJ2-5, with TRBD1 matching over 7 bases. The trim removed 6 bases at V and 4 bases at J, leaving 14 bases unmatched. Germline V gene data show CDR1 as LGHNA and CDR2 as YSLEER. The CDR3 consists of 16 residues. CDR3 in amino acids: CASSRRQGDPRETQYF. The CDR3 bases are TGCGCCAGCAGTCGAAGACAGGGAGATCCTCGAGAGACCCAGTACTTC.

This clonotype was picked up a small number of times. V and J are TRBV9 and TRBJ1-6; weak D call: TRBD1 (6 bases). In germline, CDR1 is SGDLS, CDR2 YYNGEE. This CDR3 region has 14 residues. Trimming took 3 bases from V and 7 from J, leaving 11 bases between them. This chain's CDR3 is CASSAGQTNSPLHF. CDR3 coding DNA: TGTGCCAGCAGCGCTGGACAGACAAATTCACCCCTCCACTTT.

The chain carries TRBV5-1 and TRBJ1-2; 7 bases line up with TRBD1. The CDR3 is 14 residues long. The trim removed 3 bases at V and 2 bases at J, leaving 4 bases unmatched. Germline CDR1 reads SGHRS; CDR2 reads YFSETQ. CDR3 residues: CASSSGQTNYGYTF. The CDR3 bases are TGCGCCAGCAGCTCGGGACAGACGAACTATGGCTACACCTTC.

V gene TRBV7-9 combines with J gene TRBJ2-3; TRBD1 aligns across 8 bases. V trimming: 8 bases; J trimming: 6 bases; junction bases outside the gene matches: 13. The germline V gene has CDR1 SEHNR and CDR2 FQNEAQ (reference sequence). The CDR3 has 15 amino acids. CDR3 sequence (DNA): TGTGCCAGCGTCTTTGCAGGGGGCTCATCTGATACGCAGTATTTT. Translating gives CASVFAGGSSDTQYF.

This clonotype was counted only a few times. The rearrangement joins TRBV29-1 to TRBJ2-7; TRBD1 agrees at 9 bases. The CDR3 totals 12 residues. Trimming cost V 7 bases and J 5 bases; bases outside gene matches: 6. Germline V lookup: CDR1 SQVTM, CDR2 ANQGSEA. CDR3 loop: CSAGQGRNEQYF. The CDR3 DNA follows: TGCAGCGCTGGACAGGGGAGAAACGAGCAGTACTTC.

This clonotype has just a few counts. The germline gene is not matched at one end of the junction; a read error may be the cause. The V and J genes are TRBV7-2 and TRBJ2-1, with 16 bases matching TRBD2. Germline V gives CDR1 SGHTA, CDR2 FQGNSA. The CDR3 has 19 amino acids. For the CDR3, the DNA is TGTGCCAGCAGCCTAGCGGGACTAGCGGGGGGGCGGTCCTACAATGAGCAGTTCTTC. It encodes CASSLAGLAGGRSYNEQFF.